This T cell receptor (beta chain) was sequenced in a study of blood T cell repertoires in COVID-19 (dated by TCRdb to 2020 to 2022). Background for the entire study: Collaborator samples came from the United States, Italy and Spain and covered acute and convalescent phases of COVID-19. The material from the prospective study consisted of cDNA or gDNA derived from T cells, B-cell-depleted T cells, or PBMCs. The sample metadata nearly always contained a de-identified subject ID, COVID-19 status, age in years and sex. A freely available public database, intended as a resource for researchers studying the immune response to SARS-CoV-2, is where the repertoires were released. Where available, HLA class I and class II types were obtained from metadata supplied by the sample provider rather than from assay-based typing. The samples were drawn from the first 160 participants of the ongoing ImmuneRACE study and from more than 1,000 subjects provided by 6 global collaborators. Deeply sampled blood TCRbeta repertoires from subjects exposed to, actively infected with, or recovered from COVID-19 were included in the dataset. General study outcomes and caveats: The quantity of clinical and demographic metadata differed by source and by participant and was supplied without curation.

TCRbeta CDR3 regions were amplified from genomic DNA using the immunoSEQ Assay, a bias-controlled multiplex PCR. Per the source publication's procedure: The number of nucleated cells in each sample was estimated from the amplification of reference gene primers within the assay. To quantify the absolute abundance of each unique TCRbeta CDR3 rearrangement, sequence reads were collapsed and filtered. For each sample, productive Simpson clonality was calculated as the square root of Simpson's diversity index over productive rearrangements. This immuneACCESS table, as held by TCRdb, lists in-frame sequences with V and J called but not all clones. Of the missing ones, under half trace to an unresolved V gene in checked studies; the others have no known cause. Clone size and V and J calls were adopted from that table, with D and trimming inferred from the DNA. The sample has approximately 330,000 clones on record, over 75% of them singletons. Of the sample, approximately 4% is held by the ten largest clones.

Points on this clone: The antigen it binds to is not known. Base qualities are not provided; no much larger clone lies one nucleotide away.

Each collaborating institution followed its own protocols to collect whole blood in K2EDTA tubes. Collaborator samples were shipped for TCRbeta analysis as frozen whole blood, isolated PBMCs, or DNA extracted from either sample type. Sequenced material: peripheral blood. This sequence was found in a woman aged 50 to 60 with active or convalescent COVID-19.

The nucleotides read TGTGCCAGCAGCTGGAGCGGGAGGGCCAATGAGCAGTTCTTC. It encodes CASSWSGRANEQFF. The V and J segments used are TRBV11-3 and TRBJ2-1, and TRBD2 aligns with 10 junction nucleotides. The germline V end is reduced by 4 bases and the J end by 6 bases; junction bases left unmatched: 3. Inclusive of the bounding cysteine and phenylalanine, the CDR3 is 14 residues long. Just CDR3 DNA is preserved here, 42 bases in frame from base 1. As encoded in the germline V gene, CDR1 is SGHNT while CDR2 is YENEEA.